A single sample gave rise to the 29 T cell receptor beta chains below, sequenced in a study of blood T cells in healthy people across ages. The use of a sample-barcoded 5' primer and a J-beta primer mix characterized a second PCR of roughly 7 to 11 cycles. MiXCR, run by TCRdb on the 5' RACE reads, gives a single entry per CDR3 protein. The sample has around 990,000 distinct CDR3 sequences, 20% to 25% seen once. This same sample was also part of a study on T cells of mothers and their children.

Sample: blood. Source of these receptors: a girl under 10 years old in good health.

This sequence joins TRBV4-1 and TRBJ1-5, with TRBD1 matching over 12 bases. CDR1 MGHRA and CDR2 YSYEKL come from the germline V gene. Trimming cost V 4 bases and J 4 bases; bases outside gene matches: 14. CDR3 length equals 19 residues. CDR3 DNA sequence: TGCGCCAGCAGCCCGACCCCCACCGGGACAGGGGGCTTGAATCAGCCCCAGCATTTT. Amino acid sequence: CASSPTPTGTGGLNQPQHF.

The V call is TRBV12-5, the J call TRBJ2-1, with 7 bases that match TRBD2. The end of the DNA is better explained by TRBJ2-5, so the J call may be wrong. Germline V lookup: CDR1 LGHNT, CDR2 FRNRAP. The CDR3 has 15 amino acids. The CDR3 coding sequence is TGTGCTAGTGGTTTGATCGGCGGGGGTTTGGAGACCCAGTACTTC. Translation: CASGLIGGGLETQYF.

The chain links TRBV4-1 to TRBJ2-5; a weak D match, TRBD2 (5 bases). Judging by the DNA end, TRBJ2-7 fits better; the J call may be wrong. Germline lookup yields CDR1 MGHRA and CDR2 YSYEKL. The CDR3 extends over 17 amino acids. CDR3 DNA sequence: TGCGCCAGCAGCCAACTTAGAAGCGGCAGAGGCTCCTACGAGCAGTACTTC. The encoded protein is CASSQLRSGRGSYEQYF.

Points on this clonotype: At one end, the junction sequence differs from germline, possibly due to a read error. The genes are TRBV25-1 and TRBJ2-5; 8 nucleotides align to TRBD1. Germline CDR1 and CDR2: MGHDK and SYGVNS. There are 11 residues in the CDR3. CDR3 sequence: CASSGGQALHF. DNA of the CDR3: TGTGCCAGCAGTGGGGGACAGGCCTTGCACTTC.

A word on this clonotype: A read error may produce the germline difference seen at one junction end. This sequence joins TRBV28 and TRBJ2-5, with TRBD2 identical over 11 bases. There are 15 residues in the CDR3. Germline V CDR1 and CDR2: MDHEN, SYDVKM. The CDR3 here is CASSLLAGGPGAQCF. In nucleotides, the CDR3 is TGTGCCAGCAGTTTATTAGCGGGAGGGCCAGGGGCCCAGTGCTTC.

The rearrangement links TRBV10-3 to TRBJ2-1; D gene unclear. Per germline, CDR1 ENHRY and CDR2 SYGVKD. CDR3 size: 17 residues. V was shortened by 3 bases and J by 12 bases, with 27 bases between the two germline ends. The CDR3 DNA sequence: TGTGCCATCAGTGAAAATAGAGAAACAGTGCCGGCAATAGTGCAGTTCTTC. It is translated as CAISENRETVPAIVQFF.

The J gene is TRBJ1-2, the V gene TRBV20-1; 7 bases fit TRBD1. Germline V CDR1 and CDR2: DFQATT, SNEGSKA (reference sequence). V trimming: 6 bases; J trimming: 8 bases; junction bases outside the gene matches: 6. The CDR3 runs 11 residues. This CDR3 reads CSADRTKGYTF. Written as DNA, the CDR3 is TGCAGTGCGGACAGGACTAAGGGCTACACCTTC.

This clonotype has just a few counts. This sequence joins TRBV29-1 and TRBJ2-5; D gene ambiguous. Near its end, the DNA agrees better with TRBJ2-7, so the J call may be wrong. This CDR3 is built from 12 residues. Germline V lookup: CDR1 SQVTM, CDR2 ANQGSEA. CDR3 DNA: TGCAGCGCCTTTGGCAGGTTCTACGAGCAGTACTTC. Protein product: CSAFGRFYEQYF.

The rearrangement joins TRBV28 to TRBJ2-5; 7 positions agree with TRBD2. The end of the DNA aligns better with TRBJ2-1, so the J call may be wrong. The CDR3 is 13 amino acids. Germline CDR1 is MDHEN and CDR2 is SYDVKM. CDR3 amino acids: CASSPGPGGEQFF. The DNA of the CDR3 is TGTGCCAGCAGTCCTGGCCCCGGGGGGGAGCAGTTCTTC.

This clonotype was picked up a small number of times. The rearrangement joins TRBV3-1 to TRBJ2-2; the D is unclear. The V gene lost 4 bases and the J gene lost 6 bases, with 12 bases spanning the gap. This CDR3 contains 14 residues. From germline, CDR1 is LGHDT and CDR2 YNNKEL (reference sequence). In DNA, the CDR3 is TGTGCCAGCAGCCCAATTGGTCTAGCCGGGGAGCTGTTTTTT. As protein: CASSPIGLAGELFF.

The rearrangement links TRBV5-6 to TRBJ2-3; TRBD2 is a possible D gene (6 bases). Trimming pared 3 bases from V and 2 bases from J, leaving 10 bases between. This CDR3 is 14 amino acids long. Germline V gene data show CDR1 as SGHDT and CDR2 as YYEEEE. The chain's CDR3 is CASSWGVNTDTQYF. The CDR3 DNA is TGTGCCAGCAGCTGGGGGGTTAACACAGATACGCAGTATTTT. The whole variable domain, remainder taken from reference TRBV5-6 and TRBJ2-3, is DAGVTQSPTHLIKTRGQQVTLRCSPKSGHDTVSWYQQALGQGPQFIFQYYEEEERQRGNFPDRFSGHQFPNYSSELNVNALLLGDSALYLCASSWGVNTDTQYFGPGTRLTVL.

This clonotype came up a few times. V and J are TRBV3-1 and TRBJ2-3; the D is unclear. This CDR3 region has 11 residues. Trimming cost V 0 bases and J 11 bases, with 6 bases left between them. Germline-derived CDR1 and CDR2 are LGHDT and YNNKEL (reference sequence). In nucleotides, the CDR3 is TGTGCCAGCAGCCAAGATGTTGGGCAGTATTTT. Amino acids: CASSQDVGQYF.

This clonotype was recorded many times. One junction end does not reproduce the germline sequence, and a read error may be involved. The V and J genes are TRBV20-1 and TRBJ2-7; 13 nucleotides align to TRBD2. CDR3 size: 16 residues. Germline V gene sequence: CDR1 DFQATT, CDR2 SNEGSKA (reference sequence). The CDR3 is CSARGLAGVLTYEQYF. DNA for the CDR3: TGCAGTGCCAGAGGACTAGCGGGGGTACTAACCTACGAGCAGTACTTC.

The chain combines TRBV2 with TRBJ2-2; possible D gene TRBD1, 6 bases. V dropped 7 bases and J dropped 5 bases, with 20 bases sitting between them. The CDR3 spans 16 residues. The germline V gene encodes CDR1 SNHLY and CDR2 FYNNEI. The CDR3 DNA reads TGTGCCAGCAATCAAAGGCAGGGGCTTGTGACCGGGGAGCTGTTTTTT. As protein: CASNQRQGLVTGELFF.

This sequence joins TRBV6-1 and TRBJ1-2; D unresolved. There are 16 residues in the CDR3. The V and J ends lost 4 bases and 6 bases respectively, with 21 bases between them. Germline loops: CDR1 MNHNS, CDR2 SASEGT. The CDR3, as DNA: TGTGCCAGCAGTGGGCCTGGTTACATCGAACTGGATGGCTACACCTTC. This sequence encodes CASSGPGYIELDGYTF.

This clonotype has a handful of counts. The chain is built from TRBV11-2 and TRBJ2-5, with D unresolved. CDR1 is SGHAT, CDR2 FQNNGV, per germline. The CDR3 spans 12 residues. Trimming took 5 bases from V and 3 from J, leaving 7 bases between them. The CDR3 bases are TGTGCCAGCAGCAGATACAAAGAGACCCAGTACTTC. It yields the protein CASSRYKETQYF.

This rearrangement joins TRBV2 to TRBJ2-1; 7 nucleotides match TRBD2. Unmatched junction bases numbered 9, after V lost 3 bases and J lost 7 bases. Germline loops: CDR1 SNHLY, CDR2 FYNNEI. The CDR3 consists of 15 residues. The chain's CDR3 is CASSEGREKGNEQFF. Here the CDR3 DNA reads TGTGCCAGCAGTGAGGGGCGGGAGAAGGGGAATGAGCAGTTCTTC.

This clonotype was observed a handful of times. The chain couples TRBV7-2 to TRBJ2-6, with D possibly TRBD1 on 6 matching bases. The CDR3 has 15 amino acids. V lost 5 bases to trimming and J lost 3 bases, with 11 bases between them. The germline gives CDR1 SGHTA, CDR2 FQGNSA. The CDR3 sequence: CASSANRVGANVLTF. Written as DNA, the CDR3 is TGTGCCAGCAGCGCCAACAGGGTTGGGGCCAACGTCCTGACTTTC.

The chain uses TRBV5-1 and TRBJ1-3; 7 nucleotides agree with TRBD1. The junction had 3 bases not matched to a gene; V was cut back by 0 bases and J by 0 bases. Germline CDR1 and CDR2: SGHRS and YFSETQ. The CDR3 extends over 16 amino acids. For the CDR3, the DNA is TGCGCCAGCAGCTTGGGGGACAGAAGCTCTGGAAACACCATATATTTT. This encodes CASSLGDRSSGNTIYF. Complete variable domain (other parts from reference TRBV5-1 and TRBJ1-3): KAGVTQTPRYLIKTRGQQVTLSCSPISGHRSVSWYQQTPGQGLQFLFEYFSETQRNKGNFPGRFSGRQFSNSRSEMNVSTLELGDSALYLCASSLGDRSSGNTIYFGEGSWLTVV.

This clonotype was recorded a few times. The chain uses TRBV4-3 and TRBJ2-5, with 11 bases matching TRBD2. This CDR3 is built from 17 residues. Unmatched junction bases numbered 5, after V lost 0 bases and J lost 2 bases. Germline values: CDR1 LGHNA, CDR2 YSLEER. CDR3 residues: CASSQDLASGGQETQYF. The CDR3 DNA is TGCGCCAGCAGCCAAGATTTGGCTAGCGGGGGGCAAGAGACCCAGTACTTC.

The chain is built from TRBV10-3 and TRBJ2-5, with D perhaps given as TRBD1 or TRBD2 (9 bases each). The DNA matches TRBJ2-7 better at its end, which makes the J call doubtful. Germline lookup yields CDR1 ENHRY and CDR2 SYGVKD. The CDR3 extends over 12 amino acids. This CDR3 is CATSGTGNEQYF. The CDR3 region has the DNA TGTGCCACTAGCGGGACAGGGAACGAGCAGTACTTC.

The chain combines TRBV28 with TRBJ1-6; weak D call: TRBD1 (6 bases). Per the germline V gene, CDR1 is MDHEN and CDR2 is SYDVKM. V lost 3 bases and J 7 bases, leaving 10 bases between the germline ends. The CDR3 runs to 14 residues. The CDR3 DNA follows: TGTGCCAGCAGTTTTAACAGGGCCAATTCACCCCTCCACTTT. As protein: CASSFNRANSPLHF.

This chain links TRBV7-2 with TRBJ2-1, with 10 bases that match TRBD2. V trimming: 0 bases; J trimming: 6 bases; junction bases outside the gene matches: 11. Germline V gene lookup returns CDR1 SGHTA and CDR2 FQGNSA. This CDR3 spans 18 amino acids. CDR3 sequence (DNA): TGTGCCAGCAGCTTAGCGCCAAGCGGGGGGGCCTCGTTCAATGAGCAGTTCTTC. Protein: CASSLAPSGGASFNEQFF.

The sample holds one count of this clonotype. The chain links TRBV29-1 to TRBJ2-7; D might be TRBD2 (7 bases). The CDR3 extends over 16 amino acids. The V and J ends lost 4 bases and 4 bases respectively, with 23 bases between them. CDR1 SQVTM and CDR2 ANQGSEA come from the germline V gene. In DNA form, the CDR3 reads TGCAGCGTTGGAGTTGCGCGAGCGGGACACTTTTACGAGCAGTACTTC. Encoded protein: CSVGVARAGHFYEQYF.

This chain connects TRBV5-1 to TRBJ2-5, with 8 nucleotides matching TRBD2. TRBJ2-7 matches the DNA end more closely, so the J call is doubtful. Germline loops: CDR1 SGHRS, CDR2 YFSETQ. CDR3 size: 14 residues. Here the CDR3 reads CASSPREGLYEQYF. The CDR3 DNA is TGCGCCAGCAGCCCTCGGGAGGGCCTCTACGAGCAGTACTTC.

The chain recombines TRBV3-1 with TRBJ2-1; D may be TRBD2 (6 bases). The J call may be in error: the DNA end matches TRBJ2-5 better. The germline gives CDR1 LGHDT, CDR2 YNNKEL (reference sequence). The length of the CDR3 is 13 residues. CDR3 loop: CASSPLAAGTQYF. For the CDR3, the DNA is TGTGCCAGCAGCCCACTAGCAGCAGGGACCCAGTACTTC.

This clonotype has just one count. V is TRBV9 and J is TRBJ2-2; D remains ambiguous. Trimming removed 1 base at V and 5 bases at J, with 3 bases between. This CDR3 spans 12 amino acids. Germline values: CDR1 SGDLS, CDR2 YYNGEE. The CDR3 DNA reads as TGTGCCAGCAGCGTATTTACCGGGGAGCTGTTTTTT. Protein sequence: CASSVFTGELFF.

The chain combines TRBV6-5 with TRBJ2-5, with D possibly TRBD2 on 5 matching bases. V dropped 6 bases and J dropped 2 bases, with 13 bases sitting between them. The CDR3 covers 14 residues. From germline, CDR1 is MNHEY and CDR2 SVGAGI. The CDR3 protein is CASSKGSPQETQYF. In DNA, the CDR3 is TGTGCCAGCAGCAAAGGGAGTCCACAAGAGACCCAGTACTTC.

The chain links TRBV14 to TRBJ2-3, with 9 bases lining up with TRBD2. This CDR3 has 16 amino acids. Germline V gene lookup returns CDR1 SGHDN and CDR2 FVKESK. Trimming cost V 1 base and J 4 bases; bases outside gene matches: 6. In DNA, the CDR3 is TGTGCCAGCAGCCAAGTGGCTAGCGGGACCTCAGATACGCAGTATTTT. This sequence encodes CASSQVASGTSDTQYF.